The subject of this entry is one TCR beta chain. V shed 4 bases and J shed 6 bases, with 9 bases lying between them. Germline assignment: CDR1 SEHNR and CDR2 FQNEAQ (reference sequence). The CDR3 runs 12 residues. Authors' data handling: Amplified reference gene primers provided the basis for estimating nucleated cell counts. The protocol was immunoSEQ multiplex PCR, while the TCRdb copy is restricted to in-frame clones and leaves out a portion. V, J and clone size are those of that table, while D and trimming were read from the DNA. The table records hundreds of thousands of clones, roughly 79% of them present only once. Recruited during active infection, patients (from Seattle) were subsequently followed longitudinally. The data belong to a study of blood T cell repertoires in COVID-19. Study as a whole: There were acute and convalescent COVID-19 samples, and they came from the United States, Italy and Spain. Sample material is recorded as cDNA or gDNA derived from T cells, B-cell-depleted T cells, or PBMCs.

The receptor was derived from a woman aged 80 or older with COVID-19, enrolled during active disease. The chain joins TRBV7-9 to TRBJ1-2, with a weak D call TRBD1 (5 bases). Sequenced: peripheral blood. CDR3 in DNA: TGTGCCAGCAGCTCCAGGGTACATGGCTACACCTTC. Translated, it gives CASSSRVHGYTF. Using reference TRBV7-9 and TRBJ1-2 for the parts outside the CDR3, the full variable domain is DTGVSQNPRHKITKRGQNVTFRCDPISEHNRLYWYRQTLGQGPEFLTYFQNEAQLEKSRLLSDRFSAERPKGSFSTLEIQRTEQGDSAMYLCASSSRVHGYTFGSGTRLTVV.